A single sample gave rise to the 5 T cell receptor beta chains below, sequenced in a study of T-cell reconstitution after alpha-beta-depleted transplantation in children. The authors prepared the TCRbeta library with unique molecular identifiers. TCRdb reanalysed the PCR reads using MiXCR and keeps one entry per CDR3 protein. The table lists over 150,000 distinct CDR3 sequences, around 10% of them singletons. The input for sequencing was PBMCs, taken before TCRalphabeta/CD19-depleted stem cell transplant. These receptors all stem from a boy aged 2 to 9 with acute myeloid leukemia, due to receive a stem cell transplant.

This clonotype was picked up many times. The V call is TRBV20-1, the J call TRBJ2-1, with D perhaps TRBD1 (6 bases). Germline V gene data show CDR1 as DFQATT and CDR2 as SNEGSKA (reference sequence). The germline V and J ends were trimmed by 6 bases and 4 bases, with 10 bases remaining between them. The CDR3 spans 12 residues. The DNA for the CDR3 is TGCAGTGCCCTGACAGGATACAATGAGCAGTTCTTC. It translates to CSALTGYNEQFF.

Ten or more counts support this clonotype. This chain joins TRBV20-1 and TRBJ2-3; D is perhaps TRBD2 (7 bases). The CDR3 loop spans 14 amino acids. Deletions cut 6 bases from V and 0 bases from J, with 13 bases between. Germline lookup yields CDR1 DFQATT and CDR2 SNEGSKA (reference sequence). The CDR3 reads CSAPRGPSTDTQYF. In nucleotides, the CDR3 is TGCAGTGCCCCGCGGGGGCCCAGCACAGATACGCAGTATTTT.

The chain employs TRBV3-1 and TRBJ2-1; D tentatively fits TRBD1 or TRBD2 (6 bases each). V lost 2 bases and J lost 4, with 15 bases in between. Germline V gene data show CDR1 as LGHDT and CDR2 as YNNKEL (reference sequence). The CDR3 runs to 16 residues. The CDR3, as DNA: TGTGCCAGCAGCCAATGGGGGGCCGGAGAGTACAATGAGCAGTTCTTC. Its translation: CASSQWGAGEYNEQFF.

This clonotype has at least ten counts. The CDR3 DNA follows: TGTGCCAGCAGTTTAGGGTTTCGGCCGAAAGAGACCCAGTACTTC. Translating gives CASSLGFRPKETQYF. V is TRBV28 and J is TRBJ2-5; D gene unclear. V lost 2 bases to trimming and J lost 3 bases, with 13 bases between them. The CDR3 runs to 15 residues. Germline V gives CDR1 MDHEN, CDR2 SYDVKM.

Of note for this clonotype: A clone one base away is much larger, so this may be a read error. The chain links TRBV5-1 to TRBJ1-1; D possibly corresponds to TRBD1 (5 bases). CDR1 and CDR2 (germline): SGHRS, YFSETQ. The CDR3 contains 17 residues. Here the CDR3 reads CTSSSKPPTVGGTEAFF. CDR3 DNA sequence: TGCACCAGCAGCTCGAAACCACCGACAGTCGGTGGCACTGAAGCTTTCTTT.